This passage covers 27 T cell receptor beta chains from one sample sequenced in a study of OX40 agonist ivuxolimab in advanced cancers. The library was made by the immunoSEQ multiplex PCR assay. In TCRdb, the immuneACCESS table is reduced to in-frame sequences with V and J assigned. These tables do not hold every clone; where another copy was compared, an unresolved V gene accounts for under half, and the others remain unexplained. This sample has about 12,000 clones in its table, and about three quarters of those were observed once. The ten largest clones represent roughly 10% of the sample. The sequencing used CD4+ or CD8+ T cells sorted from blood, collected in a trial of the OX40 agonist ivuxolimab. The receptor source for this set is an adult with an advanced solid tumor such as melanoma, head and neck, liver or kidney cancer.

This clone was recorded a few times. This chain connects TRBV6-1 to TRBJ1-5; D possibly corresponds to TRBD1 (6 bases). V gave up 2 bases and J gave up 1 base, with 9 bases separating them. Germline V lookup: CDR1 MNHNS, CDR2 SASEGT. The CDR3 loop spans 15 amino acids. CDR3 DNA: TGTGCCAGCAGTGAAATAACAGGGAGCAATCAGCCCCAGCATTTT. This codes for CASSEITGSNQPQHF.

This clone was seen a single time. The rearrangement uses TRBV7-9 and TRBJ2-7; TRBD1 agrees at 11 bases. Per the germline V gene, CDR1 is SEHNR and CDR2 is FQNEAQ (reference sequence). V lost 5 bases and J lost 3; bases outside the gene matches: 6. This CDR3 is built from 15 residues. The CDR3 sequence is CASSAGTGGFYEQYF. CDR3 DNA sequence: TGTGCCAGCAGCGCCGGGACAGGGGGTTTCTACGAGCAGTACTTC.

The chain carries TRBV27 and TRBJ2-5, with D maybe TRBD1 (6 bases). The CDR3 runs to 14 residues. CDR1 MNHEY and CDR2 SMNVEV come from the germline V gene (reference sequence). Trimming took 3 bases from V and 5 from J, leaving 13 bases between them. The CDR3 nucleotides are TGTGCCAGCAGTTTGGCAGGGGCTGCGGAGACCCAGTACTTC. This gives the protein CASSLAGAAETQYF.

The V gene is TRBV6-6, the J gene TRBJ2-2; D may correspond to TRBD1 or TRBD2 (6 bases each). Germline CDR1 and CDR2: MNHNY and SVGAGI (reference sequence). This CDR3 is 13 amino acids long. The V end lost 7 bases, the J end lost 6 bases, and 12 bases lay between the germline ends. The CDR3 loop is CASTGAGPGELFF. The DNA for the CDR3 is TGTGCCAGCACGGGGGCCGGGCCCGGGGAGCTGTTTTTT.

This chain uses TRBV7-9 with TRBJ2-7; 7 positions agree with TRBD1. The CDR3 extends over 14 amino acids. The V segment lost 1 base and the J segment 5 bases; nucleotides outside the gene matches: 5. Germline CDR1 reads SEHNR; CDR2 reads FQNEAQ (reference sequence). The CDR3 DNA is TGTGCCAGCAGCTTAGGAACAGGGGTTGACGAGCAGTACTTC. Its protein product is CASSLGTGVDEQYF.

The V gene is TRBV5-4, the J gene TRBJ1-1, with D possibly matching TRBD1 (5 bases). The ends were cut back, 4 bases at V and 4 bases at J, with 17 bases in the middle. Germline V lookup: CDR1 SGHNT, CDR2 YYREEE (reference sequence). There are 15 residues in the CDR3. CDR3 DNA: TGTGCCAGCAGCCAAGAGGGCCAGGGCCGCACTGAAGCTTTCTTT. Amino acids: CASSQEGQGRTEAFF.

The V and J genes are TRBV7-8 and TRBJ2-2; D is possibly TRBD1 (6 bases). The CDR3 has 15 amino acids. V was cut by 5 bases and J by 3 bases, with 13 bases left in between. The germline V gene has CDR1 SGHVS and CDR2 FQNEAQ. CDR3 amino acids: CASSPRTDYTGELFF. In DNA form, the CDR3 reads TGTGCCAGCAGCCCCCGGACAGACTACACCGGGGAGCTGTTTTTT. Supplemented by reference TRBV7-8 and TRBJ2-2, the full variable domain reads GAGVSQSPRYKVAKRGQDVALRCDPISGHVSLFWYQQALGQGPEFLTYFQNEAQLDKSGLPSDRFFAERPEGSVSTLKIQRTQQEDSAVYLCASSPRTDYTGELFFGEGSRLTVL.

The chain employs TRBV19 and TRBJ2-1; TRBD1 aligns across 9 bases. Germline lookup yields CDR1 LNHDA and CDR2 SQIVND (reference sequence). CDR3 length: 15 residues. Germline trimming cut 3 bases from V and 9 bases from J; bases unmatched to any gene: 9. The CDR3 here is CASSMSGTGFGEQFF. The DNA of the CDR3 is TGTGCCAGTAGTATGTCCGGGACAGGGTTTGGTGAGCAGTTCTTC.

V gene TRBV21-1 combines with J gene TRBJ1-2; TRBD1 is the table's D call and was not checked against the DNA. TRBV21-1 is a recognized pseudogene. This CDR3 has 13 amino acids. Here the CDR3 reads CASSFRTGRGYTF. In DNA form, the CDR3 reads TGTGCCAGCAGCTTTCGGACAGGGAGGGGCTACACCTTC.

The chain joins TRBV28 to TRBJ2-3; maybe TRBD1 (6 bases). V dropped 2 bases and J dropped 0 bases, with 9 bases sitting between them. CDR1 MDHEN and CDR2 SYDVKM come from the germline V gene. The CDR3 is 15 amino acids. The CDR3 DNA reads TGTGCCAGCAGTTTAATGGGGGCAAGCACAGATACGCAGTATTTT. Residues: CASSLMGASTDTQYF.

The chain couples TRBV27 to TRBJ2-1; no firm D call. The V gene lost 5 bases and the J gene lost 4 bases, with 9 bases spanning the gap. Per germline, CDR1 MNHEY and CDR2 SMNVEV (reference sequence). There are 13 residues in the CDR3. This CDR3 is CASSIGQYNEQFF. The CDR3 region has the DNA TGTGCCAGCAGTATAGGGCAGTACAATGAGCAGTTCTTC.

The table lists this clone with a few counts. This CDR3 is CASSSANTEAFF. CDR3 nucleotide sequence: TGTGCCAGCAGCTCAGCGAACACTGAAGCTTTCTTT. The chain combines TRBV13 with TRBJ1-1; D remains ambiguous. From germline, CDR1 is PRHDT and CDR2 FYEKMQ (reference sequence). The CDR3 has 12 amino acids. V was cut by 4 bases and J by 1 base, with 4 bases left in between.

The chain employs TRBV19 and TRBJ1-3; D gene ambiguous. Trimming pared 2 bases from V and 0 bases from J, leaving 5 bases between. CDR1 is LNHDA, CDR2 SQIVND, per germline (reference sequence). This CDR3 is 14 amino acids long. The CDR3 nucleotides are TGTGCCAGTAGTATATCTGTCTCTGGAAACACCATATATTTT. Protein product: CASSISVSGNTIYF.

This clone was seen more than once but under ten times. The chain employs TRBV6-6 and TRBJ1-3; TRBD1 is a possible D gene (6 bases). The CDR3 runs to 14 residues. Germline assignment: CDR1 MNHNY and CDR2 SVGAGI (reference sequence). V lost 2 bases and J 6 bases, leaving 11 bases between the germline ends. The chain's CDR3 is CASSYGQGINTIYF. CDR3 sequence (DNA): TGTGCCAGCAGTTACGGTCAGGGGATAAACACCATATATTTT.

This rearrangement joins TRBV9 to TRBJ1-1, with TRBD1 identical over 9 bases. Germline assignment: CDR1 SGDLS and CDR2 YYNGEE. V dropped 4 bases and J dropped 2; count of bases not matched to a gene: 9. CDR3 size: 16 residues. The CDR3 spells CASSPPGQGRNTEAFF. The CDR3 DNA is TGTGCCAGCAGCCCCCCAGGACAGGGGCGTAACACTGAAGCTTTCTTT.

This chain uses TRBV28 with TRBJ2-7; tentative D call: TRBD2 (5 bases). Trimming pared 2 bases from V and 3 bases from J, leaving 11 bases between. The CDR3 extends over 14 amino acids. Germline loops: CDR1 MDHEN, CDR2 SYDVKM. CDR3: CASSLEGGYYEQYF. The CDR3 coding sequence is TGTGCCAGCAGTTTAGAGGGCGGCTACTACGAGCAGTACTTC. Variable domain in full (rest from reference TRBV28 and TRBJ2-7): DVKVTQSSRYLVKRTGEKVFLECVQDMDHENMFWYRQDPGLGLRLIYFSYDVKMKEKGDIPEGYSVSREKKERFSLILESASTNQTSMYLCASSLEGGYYEQYFGPGTRLTVT.

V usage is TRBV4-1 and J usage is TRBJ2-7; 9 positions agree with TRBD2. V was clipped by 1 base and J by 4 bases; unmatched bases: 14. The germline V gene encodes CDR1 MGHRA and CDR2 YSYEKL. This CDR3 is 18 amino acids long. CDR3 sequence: CASSQGLPAGGFSYEQYF. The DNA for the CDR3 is TGCGCCAGCAGCCAAGGTCTCCCAGCGGGGGGATTTAGTTACGAGCAGTACTTC.

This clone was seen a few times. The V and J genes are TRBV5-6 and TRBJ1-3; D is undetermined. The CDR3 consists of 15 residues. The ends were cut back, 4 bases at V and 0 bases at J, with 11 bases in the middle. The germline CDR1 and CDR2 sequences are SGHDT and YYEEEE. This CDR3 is CASSPSATSGNTIYF. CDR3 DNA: TGTGCCAGCAGCCCCTCGGCCACCTCTGGAAACACCATATATTTT.

The CDR3 DNA reads TGTGCCAGCAGCGTGTTGGGGGAGCAGTACTTC. Amino acid sequence: CASSVLGEQYF. V is TRBV5-4 and J is TRBJ2-7; no definite D call. CDR3 length: 11 amino acids. Looked up from germline, CDR1 is SGHNT and CDR2 is YYREEE (reference sequence). V was cut by 4 bases and J by 7 bases, with 9 bases left in between.

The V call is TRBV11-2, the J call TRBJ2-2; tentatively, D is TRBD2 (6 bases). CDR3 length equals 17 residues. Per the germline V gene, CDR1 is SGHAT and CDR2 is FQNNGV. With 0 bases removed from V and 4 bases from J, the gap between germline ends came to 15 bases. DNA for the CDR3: TGTGCCAGCAGCTTAGACGGGGAAAAGGGAGGCACCGGGGAGCTGTTTTTT. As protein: CASSLDGEKGGTGELFF.

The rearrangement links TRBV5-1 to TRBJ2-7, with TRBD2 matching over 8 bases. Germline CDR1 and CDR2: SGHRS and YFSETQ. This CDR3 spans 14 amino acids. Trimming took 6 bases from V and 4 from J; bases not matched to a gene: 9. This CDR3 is CASKAGLGLYEQYF. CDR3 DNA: TGCGCCAGCAAGGCGGGACTAGGCCTATACGAGCAGTACTTC.

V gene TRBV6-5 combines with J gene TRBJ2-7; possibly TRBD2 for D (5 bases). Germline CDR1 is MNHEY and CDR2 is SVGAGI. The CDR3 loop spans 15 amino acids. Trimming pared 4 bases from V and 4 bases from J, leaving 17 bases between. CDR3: CASSSPRVGGYEQYF. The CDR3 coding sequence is TGTGCCAGCAGTTCCCCTCGGGTAGGAGGTTACGAGCAGTACTTC.

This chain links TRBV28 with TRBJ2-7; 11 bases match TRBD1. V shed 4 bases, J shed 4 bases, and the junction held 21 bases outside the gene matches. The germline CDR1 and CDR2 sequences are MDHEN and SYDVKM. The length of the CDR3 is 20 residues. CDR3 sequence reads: CASSSNFLDRGTGGVYEQYF. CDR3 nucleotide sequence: TGTGCCAGCAGTTCTAATTTTCTCGACCGCGGGACAGGGGGAGTTTACGAGCAGTACTTC.

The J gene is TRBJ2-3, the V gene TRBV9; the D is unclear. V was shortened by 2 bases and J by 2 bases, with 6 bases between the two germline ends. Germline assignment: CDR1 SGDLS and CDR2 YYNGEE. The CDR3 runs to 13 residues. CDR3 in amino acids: CASSVRFTDTQYF. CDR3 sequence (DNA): TGTGCCAGCAGCGTCCGATTCACAGATACGCAGTATTTT. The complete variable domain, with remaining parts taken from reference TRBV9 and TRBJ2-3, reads DSGVTQTPKHLITATGQRVTLRCSPRSGDLSVYWYQQSLDQGLQFLIQYYNGEERAKGNILERFSAQQFPDLHSELNLSSLELGDSALYFCASSVRFTDTQYFGPGTRLTVL.

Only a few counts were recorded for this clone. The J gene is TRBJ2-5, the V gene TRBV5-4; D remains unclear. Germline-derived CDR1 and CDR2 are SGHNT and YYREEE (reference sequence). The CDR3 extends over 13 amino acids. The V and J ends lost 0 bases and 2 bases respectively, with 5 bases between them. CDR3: CASSLEGQETQYF. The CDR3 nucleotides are TGTGCCAGCAGCTTGGAGGGACAAGAGACCCAGTACTTC.

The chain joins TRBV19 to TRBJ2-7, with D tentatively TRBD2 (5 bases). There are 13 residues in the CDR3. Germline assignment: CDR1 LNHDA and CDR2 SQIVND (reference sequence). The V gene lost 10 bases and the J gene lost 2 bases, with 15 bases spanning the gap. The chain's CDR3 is CATSNSGPYEQYF. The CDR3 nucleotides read TGTGCCACTTCCAACAGCGGTCCCTACGAGCAGTACTTC.

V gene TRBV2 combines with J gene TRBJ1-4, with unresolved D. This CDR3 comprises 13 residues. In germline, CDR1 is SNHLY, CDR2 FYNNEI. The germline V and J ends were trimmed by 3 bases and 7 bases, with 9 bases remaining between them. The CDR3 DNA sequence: TGTGCCAGCAGTGAGGCAACGGGTGAAAAACTGTTTTTT. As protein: CASSEATGEKLFF.